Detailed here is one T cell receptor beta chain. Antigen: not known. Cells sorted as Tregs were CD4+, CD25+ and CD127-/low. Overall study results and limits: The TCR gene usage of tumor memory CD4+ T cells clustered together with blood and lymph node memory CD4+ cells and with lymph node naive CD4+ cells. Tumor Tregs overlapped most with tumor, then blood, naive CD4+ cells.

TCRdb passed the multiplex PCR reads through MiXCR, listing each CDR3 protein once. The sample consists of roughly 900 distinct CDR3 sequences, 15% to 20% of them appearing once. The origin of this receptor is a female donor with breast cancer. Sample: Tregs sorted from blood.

In nucleotides, the CDR3 is TGTGCCAGCAGCCTAGGACCTTACTATGGCTACACCTTC. The encoded protein is CASSLGPYYGYTF. This chain links TRBV12-3 or TRBV12-4 with TRBJ1-2; D unresolved. The CDR3 extends over 13 amino acids. V gave up 6 bases and J gave up 3 bases, with 11 bases separating them.